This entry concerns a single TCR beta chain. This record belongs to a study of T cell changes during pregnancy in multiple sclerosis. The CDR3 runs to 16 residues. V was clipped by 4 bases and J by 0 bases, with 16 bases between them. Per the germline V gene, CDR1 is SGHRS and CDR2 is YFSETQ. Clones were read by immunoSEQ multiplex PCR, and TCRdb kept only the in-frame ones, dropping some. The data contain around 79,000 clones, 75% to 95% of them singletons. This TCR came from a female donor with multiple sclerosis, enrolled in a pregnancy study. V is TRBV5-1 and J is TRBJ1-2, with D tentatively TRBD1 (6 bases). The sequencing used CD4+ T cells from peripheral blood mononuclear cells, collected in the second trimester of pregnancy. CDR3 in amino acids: CASSLGQTVTNYGYTF. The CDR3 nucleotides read TGCGCCAGCAGCCTGGGACAAACCGTGACTAACTATGGCTACACCTTC.